The source of this TCR beta chain is a study of CD8+ T cells in alopecia areata. Study summary: The SALT score measured affected scalp surface percentage in treated patients. General study points: Among the top 100, expanded CD8+ clones, as well as scalp clonality, were significantly decreased by tofacitinib. In blood and scalp, many expanded lesional clones persisted during tofacitinib.

Treatment indicated: oral pan-JAK inhibitor, 5-10 mg twice daily. Alopecia areata patients provided lesional scalp punch biopsies and peripheral blood. RNA was extracted and reverse transcribed into cDNA as the sequencing template. TCRdb's table, derived via immunoSEQ multiplex PCR, lists solely in-frame clones and lacks some. The repertoire holds some 120,000 clones, with over 55% as singletons. This clone was seen only a few times. The antigen is unknown. Trimming removed 4 bases from V and 0 bases from J; junction bases left unmatched: 3. The CDR3 runs to 15 residues. CDR1 is MGHRA and CDR2 is YSYEKL in the germline V gene.

The specimen was CD4+ T cells sorted from blood, collected at week 4, from a patient treated with tofacitinib. The origin of this receptor is a human donor with alopecia areata. V is TRBV4-1 and J is TRBJ2-3; 8 positions agree with TRBD2. The CDR3 here is CASSLAGTSTDTQYF. CDR3 nucleotide sequence: TGCGCCAGCAGCCTAGCGGGAACTAGCACAGATACGCAGTATTTT.